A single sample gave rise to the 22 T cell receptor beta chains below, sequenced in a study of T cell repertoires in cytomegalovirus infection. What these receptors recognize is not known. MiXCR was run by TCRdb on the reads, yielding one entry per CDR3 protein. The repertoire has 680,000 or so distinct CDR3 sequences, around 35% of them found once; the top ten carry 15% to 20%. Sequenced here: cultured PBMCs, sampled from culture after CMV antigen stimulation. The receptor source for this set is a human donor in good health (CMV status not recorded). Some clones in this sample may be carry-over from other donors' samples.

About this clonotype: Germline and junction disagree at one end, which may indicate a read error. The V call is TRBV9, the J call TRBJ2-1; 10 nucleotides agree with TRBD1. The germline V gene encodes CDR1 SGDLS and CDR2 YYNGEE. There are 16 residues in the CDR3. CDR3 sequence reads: CARSLYRDRGYNEQFF. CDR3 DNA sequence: TGTGCCCGCAGCTTATACCGGGACAGGGGCTACAATGAGCAGTTCTTC.

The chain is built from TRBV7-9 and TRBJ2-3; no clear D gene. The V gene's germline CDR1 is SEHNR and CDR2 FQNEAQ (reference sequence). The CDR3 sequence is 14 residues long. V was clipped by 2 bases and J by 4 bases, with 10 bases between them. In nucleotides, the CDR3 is TGTGCCAGCAGCTTACTTGGATACTCAGATACGCAGTATTTT. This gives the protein CASSLLGYSDTQYF.

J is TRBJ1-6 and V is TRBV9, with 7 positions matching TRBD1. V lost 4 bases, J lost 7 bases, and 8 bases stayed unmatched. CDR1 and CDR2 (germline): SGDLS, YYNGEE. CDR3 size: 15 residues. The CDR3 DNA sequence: TGTGCCAGCAGCTCCCTGGGGACAGTAAATTCACCCCTCCACTTT. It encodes CASSSLGTVNSPLHF.

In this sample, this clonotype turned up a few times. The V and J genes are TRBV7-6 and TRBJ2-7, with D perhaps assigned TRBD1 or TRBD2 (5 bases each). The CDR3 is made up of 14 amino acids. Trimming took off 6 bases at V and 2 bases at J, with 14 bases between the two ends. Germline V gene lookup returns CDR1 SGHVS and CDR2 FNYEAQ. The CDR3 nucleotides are TGTGCCAGCAGTCGTCCGGGACCCGCCTACGAGCAGTACTTC. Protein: CASSRPGPAYEQYF.

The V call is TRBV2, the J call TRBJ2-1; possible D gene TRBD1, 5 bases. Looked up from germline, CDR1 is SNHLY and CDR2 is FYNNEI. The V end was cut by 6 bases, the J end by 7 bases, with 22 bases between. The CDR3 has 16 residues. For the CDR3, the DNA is TGTGCCAGCAGGCCCCGACAGCTACTATCTATGAATGAGCAGTTCTTC. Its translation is CASRPRQLLSMNEQFF.

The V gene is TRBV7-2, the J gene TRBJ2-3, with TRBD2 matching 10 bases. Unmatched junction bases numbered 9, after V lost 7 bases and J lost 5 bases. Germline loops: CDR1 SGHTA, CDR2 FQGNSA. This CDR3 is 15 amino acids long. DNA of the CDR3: TGTGCCAGCACCTTTGGGGCTAGCGGGGGAGATACGCAGTATTTT. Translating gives CASTFGASGGDTQYF. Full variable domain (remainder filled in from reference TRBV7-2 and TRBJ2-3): GAGVSQSPSNKVTEKGKDVELRCDPISGHTALYWYRQSLGQGLEFLIYFQGNSAPDKSGLPSDRFSAERTGGSVSTLTIQRTQQEDSAVYLCASTFGASGGDTQYFGPGTRLTVL.

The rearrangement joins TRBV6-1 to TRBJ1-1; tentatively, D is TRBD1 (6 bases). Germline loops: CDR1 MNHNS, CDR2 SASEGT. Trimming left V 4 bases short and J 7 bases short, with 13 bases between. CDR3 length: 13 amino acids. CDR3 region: CASSATWTDEAFF. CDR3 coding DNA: TGTGCCAGCAGTGCCACCTGGACAGATGAAGCTTTCTTT.

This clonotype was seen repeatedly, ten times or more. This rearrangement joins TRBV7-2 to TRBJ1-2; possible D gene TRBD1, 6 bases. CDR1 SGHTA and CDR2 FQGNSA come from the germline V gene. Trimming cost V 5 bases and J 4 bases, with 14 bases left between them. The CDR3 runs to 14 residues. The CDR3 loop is CASSLGGGGYGYTF. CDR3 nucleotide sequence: TGTGCCAGCAGCCTAGGGGGAGGTGGCTATGGCTACACCTTC. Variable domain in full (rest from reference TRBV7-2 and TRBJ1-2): GAGVSQSPSNKVTEKGKDVELRCDPISGHTALYWYRQSLGQGLEFLIYFQGNSAPDKSGLPSDRFSAERTGGSVSTLTIQRTQQEDSAVYLCASSLGGGGYGYTFGSGTRLTVV.

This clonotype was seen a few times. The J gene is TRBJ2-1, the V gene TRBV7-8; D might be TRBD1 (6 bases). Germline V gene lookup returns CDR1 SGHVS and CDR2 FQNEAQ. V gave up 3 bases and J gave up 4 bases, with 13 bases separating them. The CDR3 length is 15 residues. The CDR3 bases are TGTGCCAGCAGCTTGTCCAGGGGAATTTACAATGAGCAGTTCTTC. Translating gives CASSLSRGIYNEQFF.

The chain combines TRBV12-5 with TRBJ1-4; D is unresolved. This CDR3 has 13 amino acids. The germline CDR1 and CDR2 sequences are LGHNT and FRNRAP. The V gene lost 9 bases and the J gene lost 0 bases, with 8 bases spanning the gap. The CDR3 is CASRTPTNEKLFF. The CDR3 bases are TGTGCTAGCAGGACTCCAACTAATGAAAAACTGTTTTTT.

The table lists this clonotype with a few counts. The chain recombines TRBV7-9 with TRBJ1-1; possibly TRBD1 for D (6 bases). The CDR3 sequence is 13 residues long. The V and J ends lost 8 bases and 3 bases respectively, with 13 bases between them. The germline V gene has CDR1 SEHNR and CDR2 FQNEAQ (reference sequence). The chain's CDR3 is CASSRGTYTEAFF. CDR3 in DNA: TGTGCCAGCTCGAGGGGGACATACACTGAAGCTTTCTTT.

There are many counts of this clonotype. The CDR3 coding sequence is TGTGCCAGCAGCTCCCCCAGCAGGGCCTACGAGCAGTACTTC. Translated, it gives CASSSPSRAYEQYF. The rearrangement uses TRBV7-2 and TRBJ2-7; possibly TRBD1 for D (5 bases). Trimming removed 4 bases at V and 2 bases at J, with 12 bases between. This CDR3 comprises 14 residues. CDR1 is SGHTA and CDR2 is FQGNSA in the germline V gene.

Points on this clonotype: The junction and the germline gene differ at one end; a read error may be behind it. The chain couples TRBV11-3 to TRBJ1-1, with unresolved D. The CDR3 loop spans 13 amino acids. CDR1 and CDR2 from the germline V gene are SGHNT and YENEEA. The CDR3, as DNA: TGTGCCAGCAGCTCACCAGGAGACACTGAAGCTTCCTTT. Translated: CASSSPGDTEASF. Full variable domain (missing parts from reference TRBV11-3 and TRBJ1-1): EAGVVQSPRYKIIEKKQPVAFWCNPISGHNTLYWYLQNLGQGPELLIRYENEEAVDDSQLPKDRFSAERLKGVDSTLKIQPAELGDSAVYLCASSSPGDTEASFGQGTRLTVV.

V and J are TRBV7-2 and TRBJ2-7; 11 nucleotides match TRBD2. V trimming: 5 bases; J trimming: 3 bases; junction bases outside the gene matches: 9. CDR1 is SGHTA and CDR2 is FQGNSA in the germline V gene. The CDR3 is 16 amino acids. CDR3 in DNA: TGTGCCAGCAGCCCAGGGACTAGCGGATTAAACTACGAGCAGTACTTC. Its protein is CASSPGTSGLNYEQYF.

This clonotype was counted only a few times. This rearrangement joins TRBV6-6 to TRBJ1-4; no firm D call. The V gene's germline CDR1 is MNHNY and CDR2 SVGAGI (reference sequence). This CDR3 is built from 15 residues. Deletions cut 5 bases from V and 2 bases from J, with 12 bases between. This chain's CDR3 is CASSEAGPTNEKLFF. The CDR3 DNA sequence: TGTGCCAGCAGTGAGGCTGGGCCGACTAATGAAAAACTGTTTTTT.

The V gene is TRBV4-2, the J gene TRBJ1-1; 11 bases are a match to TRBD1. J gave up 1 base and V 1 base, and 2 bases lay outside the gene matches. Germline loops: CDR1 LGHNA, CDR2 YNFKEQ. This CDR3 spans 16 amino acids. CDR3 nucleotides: TGTGCCAGCAGCCAAGTGGACAGGGGGCCGAACACTGAAGCTTTCTTT. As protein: CASSQVDRGPNTEAFF.

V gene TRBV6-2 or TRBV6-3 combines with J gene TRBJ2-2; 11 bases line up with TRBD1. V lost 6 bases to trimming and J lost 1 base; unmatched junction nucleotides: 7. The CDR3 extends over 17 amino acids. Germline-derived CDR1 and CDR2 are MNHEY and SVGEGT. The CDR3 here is CASRPGQGARNTGELFF. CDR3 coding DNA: TGTGCCAGCAGGCCCGGACAGGGGGCGAGGAACACCGGGGAGCTGTTTTTT.

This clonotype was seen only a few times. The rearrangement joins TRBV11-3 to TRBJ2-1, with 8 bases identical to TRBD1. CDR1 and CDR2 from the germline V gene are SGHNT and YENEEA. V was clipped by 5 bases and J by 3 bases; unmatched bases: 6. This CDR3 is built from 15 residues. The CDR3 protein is CASSNRDRIYNEQFF. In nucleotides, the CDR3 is TGTGCCAGCAGCAACCGGGACAGGATCTACAATGAGCAGTTCTTC.

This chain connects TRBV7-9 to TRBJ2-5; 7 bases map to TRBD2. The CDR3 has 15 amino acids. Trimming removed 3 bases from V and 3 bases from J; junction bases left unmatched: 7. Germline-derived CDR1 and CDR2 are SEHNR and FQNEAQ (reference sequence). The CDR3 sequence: CASSLVGGGEETQYF. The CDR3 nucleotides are TGTGCCAGCAGCTTGGTGGGGGGAGGGGAAGAGACCCAGTACTTC.

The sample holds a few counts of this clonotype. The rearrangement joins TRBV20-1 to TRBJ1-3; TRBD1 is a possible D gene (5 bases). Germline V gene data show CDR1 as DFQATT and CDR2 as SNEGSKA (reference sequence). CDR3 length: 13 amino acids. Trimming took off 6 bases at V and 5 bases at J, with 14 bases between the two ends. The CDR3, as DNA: TGCAGTGCCCCCAGGGATGGGCGAAACACCATATATTTT. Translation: CSAPRDGRNTIYF.

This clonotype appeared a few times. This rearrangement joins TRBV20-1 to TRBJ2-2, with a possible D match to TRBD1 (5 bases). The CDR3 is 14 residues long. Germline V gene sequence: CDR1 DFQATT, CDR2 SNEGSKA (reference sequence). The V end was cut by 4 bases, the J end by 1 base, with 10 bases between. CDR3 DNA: TGCAGTGCTATGCCAGACAGGAACACCGGGGAGCTGTTTTTT. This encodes CSAMPDRNTGELFF.

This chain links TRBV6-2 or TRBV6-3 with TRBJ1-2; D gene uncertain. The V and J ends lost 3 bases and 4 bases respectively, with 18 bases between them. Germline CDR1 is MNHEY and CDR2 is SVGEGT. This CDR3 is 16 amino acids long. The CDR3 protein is CASSYLQEEGIYGYTF. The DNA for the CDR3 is TGTGCCAGCAGTTATCTTCAGGAGGAGGGCATCTATGGCTACACCTTC.